This T cell receptor beta chain was recovered during a study of blood T cell repertoires in COVID-19. Profiled with immunoSEQ multiplex PCR; TCRdb holds only in-frame clones, not every one. Of under 150,000 clones listed, roughly 80% are singletons. Germline CDR1 is LGHDT and CDR2 is YNNKEL (reference sequence). V shed 0 bases, J shed 1 base, and the junction held 5 bases outside the gene matches. The CDR3 sequence is 17 residues long. This TCR derives from a man aged 50-60 years with acute or convalescent COVID-19. Sample: peripheral blood. The chain carries TRBV3-1 (or the pseudogene TRBV3-2) and TRBJ2-5; 10 positions match TRBD2. DNA for the CDR3: TGTGCCAGCAGCCAAGATTTACTAGCGGGGACCCAAGAGACCCAGTACTTC. Protein product: CASSQDLLAGTQETQYF.